This entry features one TCR beta chain sequence. No antigen is known for it. No much larger clone exists at a distance of one base, and base qualities are not known. This sample is drawn from a study of shared clonotypes between healthy human individuals (dated by TCRdb to the early 2020s). In terms of the full investigation: The cohort comprised a couple of women and a few men aged 18 to 49 years. Leukapheresis yielded between about 0.94 and 8.9 billion PBMCs per donor. To increase sequencing depth and limit assay-specific biases, TCR repertoire library preparation and sequencing were carried out by different laboratories using diverse techniques. For each donor, CD4 naive and CD4 memory were each run on three plates, CD8 naive on two plates, and CD8 memory on one plate. To estimate repertoire size and how much clonotype sharing occurs between individuals, the study deeply sequenced the blood TCR repertoires of five healthy adults. Findings and caveats that apply to the study as a whole: About 5% of naive CD4, 3% to 3.5% of naive CD8, about 2.5% of memory CD4, and 0.35% to 0.4% of memory CD8 clonotypes were shared across several donors. Because the study included a small number of donors, the genetic and exposure-history diversity represented was limited. Clonotypes shared by all four sorted-subset donors showed higher generation probabilities than non-shared clonotypes. Sampling was restricted to blood, and TCR repertoires in tissue are likely to differ from TCR repertoires in blood. Based on pairwise subsampling, the degree of clonotype sharing among donors was expected to be affected by sequencing depth. Incomplete sequencing was indicated by rarefaction of sorted-subset datasets, despite the large sequencing depth. Larger estimated clonotype richness was generally found for naive subsets than for memory subsets.

Healthy HIV-negative adults with no recently reported acute infections or vaccinations were included as donors. All donors were Caucasian adults living in Nashville, Tennessee, USA. CD4+ T cells were enriched by magnetic negative selection; naive cells were then positively selected on CD45RA, and the negative fraction formed the memory subset. Blood was collected by leukapheresis, and PBMCs were isolated by Ficoll-Histopaque density gradient centrifugation and then cryopreserved in liquid nitrogen vapor phase. Purity and quantity of every magnetically sorted T cell population were checked by analytical flow cytometry. From each sorted fraction, genomic DNA was isolated and quantified by UV absorbance on a Nanodrop 2000c. Using the deep immunoSEQ assay, multiplex PCR amplified TCR CDR3 regions from genomic DNA. Genomic DNA extracted from each cell subset was distributed evenly over all wells of several immunoSEQ 96-well plates, and each plate served as one replicate. For sorted subsets, roughly 190 ng of genomic DNA, equivalent to 30,000 or so T cell genomes, went into each replicate PCR. The purified libraries were quantified using a Qubit 3.0 fluorometer, sized with a Bioanalyzer 2100, and then quantified again using the KAPA Library Quantification kit. Each immunoSEQ 96-well plate was sequenced on its own single-read 150-cycle Illumina NextSeq 550 flow cell. The paper's data handling went like this. Because only junctional sequences without quality scores were contained in the immunoSEQ output, filtering matching that applied to full-length reads could not be performed. To assign V/J genes and CDR3, sequences were annotated using PyIR, a Python wrapper for IgBLAST v1.9, with IMGT germline references. Reads were removed for weak V/J assignments (E-value above 1e-6), missing CDR3, stop codons, out-of-frame junctions, or ambiguous translated residues. V3J clonotypes were defined by identical inferred V gene, J gene, and CDR3 amino acid sequence. Percentage overlap between repertoires was calculated by dividing the number of shared unique clonotypes by the size of the smaller repertoire. Three approaches were used to assess repertoire richness: RTK rarefaction, the Chao1 estimator, and Recon v2.1 estimates of unobserved clonotypes. Generation probabilities were computed with OLGA for all TCRbeta clonotypes obtained by the gDNA method from several donors. The table was pulled from immuneACCESS by TCRdb, which kept in-frame rearrangements only. Such tables lose some clones; where checked, under half of the loss comes from unresolved V genes, and the rest has no known cause. V and J calls and clone size come straight from that table; D and trimming were deduced from the DNA. A total of about 1 million clones appear in this sample, around 74% of them only once. The ten largest clonotypes hold 1.4% to 1.5% of the sample.

This TCR was sampled from a man in his late teens or twenties in good health. Input material: memory CD4+ T cells sorted from blood. Explained via the paper, the cell subset or site label denotes: CD45RA-negative fraction.

Here is the DNA: TGTGCCAGCACCTCAACAAAGGCTGGGTACGAGCAGTACTTC. This yields the protein CASTSTKAGYEQYF. The sequence links TRBV6-5 to TRBJ2-7, with no confident D gene call. The CDR3 goes from the cysteine to the phenylalanine over 14 residues. Only the CDR3 region is kept as DNA, spanning 42 bases read in frame from base 1. V is clipped by 7 bases and J by 4 bases, and the sequence between their germline boundaries is 17 bases long. Taken from the germline V gene, the CDR1 and CDR2 loops are MNHEY and SVGAGI.